Listed below are T cell receptor beta chains from one sample, sequenced in a study of memory CD4+ T cells and cytomegalovirus serostatus. Some clones are missing from TCRdb's copy, which holds only in-frame ones; the method was immunoSEQ multiplex PCR. The sample holds about 27,000 clones, around 72% seen once. The sequenced material came from memory CD4+ T cells from blood. Receptors originate from an adult in good health and CMV-seronegative. The CDR3 runs from the conserved cysteine through the conserved F or W. A D gene is named only where the DNA matches it firmly. Only some rows state a clone size, as once, few, many or a class for expanded clones.

d_call j_call cdr3_length v_call clone_size cdr3_aa cdr3_nt
TRBD1 TRBJ1-5 15 TRBV19 once CASSIPNRGRQPQHF TGTGCCAGTAGCATTCCAAACAGGGGGCGTCAGCCCCAGCATTTT
TRBD2 TRBJ2-5 15 TRBV5-1 NA CASRPNTAGVETQYF TGCGCCAGCAGACCGAACACAGCGGGGGTAGAGACCCAGTACTTC
NA TRBJ2-5 13 TRBV4-1 NA CASSQDRYETQYF TGCGCCAGCAGCCAAGATAGGTACGAGACCCAGTACTTC
NA TRBJ2-7 13 TRBV6-1 few CASSYGQNGEQYF TGTGCCAGCAGCTATGGACAGAACGGGGAGCAGTACTTC
TRBD1 TRBJ1-4 19 TRBV9 NA CASSASGTAPRATNEKLFF TGTGCCAGCAGCGCGTCCGGGACAGCCCCAAGAGCAACTAATGAAAAACTGTTTTTT
NA TRBJ1-3 15 TRBV27 NA CASSLAWGSGNTIYF TGTGCCAGCAGTCTAGCCTGGGGCTCTGGAAACACCATATATTTT
NA TRBJ2-7 15 TRBV28 NA CASSFLVGRIGEQYF TGTGCCAGCAGTTTCCTTGTTGGGCGTATAGGCGAGCAGTACTTC
NA TRBJ2-3 15 TRBV4-2 NA CASSQSSPSTDTQYF TGTGCCAGCAGCCAATCCAGTCCCAGCACAGATACGCAGTATTTT
TRBD1 TRBJ2-7 14 TRBV9 NA CASTRDSTSYEQYF TGTGCCAGCACCCGGGACAGCACGTCCTACGAGCAGTACTTC
NA TRBJ1-2 12 TRBV10-3 NA CAISDGGYGYTF TGTGCCATCAGTGACGGGGGGTATGGCTACACCTTC
TRBD1 TRBJ2-2 14 TRBV27 NA CASSTGGNTGELFF TGTGCCAGCAGCACAGGGGGCAACACCGGGGAGCTGTTTTTT
TRBD1 TRBJ1-2 13 TRBV2 NA CASSGTGYYGYTF TGTGCCAGCAGTGGGACAGGATACTATGGCTACACCTTC
TRBD1 TRBJ1-1 16 TRBV5-6 NA CASSRDRGRWDTEAFF TGTGCCAGCAGCCGGGACAGGGGGCGATGGGACACTGAAGCTTTCTTT
TRBD2 TRBJ2-7 15 TRBV11-2 NA CASSSGRMSSYEQYF TGTGCCAGCAGCTCCGGGAGGATGAGCTCCTACGAGCAGTACTTC
TRBD1 TRBJ2-7 14 TRBV2 NA CASSRDRGSHEQYF TGTGCCAGCAGCCGGGACAGGGGTTCCCACGAGCAGTACTTC
NA TRBJ2-5 18 TRBV4-2 NA CASSQPGLRGGHQETQYF TGTGCCAGCAGCCAACCCGGCCTTCGCGGGGGCCACCAAGAGACCCAGTACTTC
NA TRBJ1-5 16 TRBV27 NA CASSLIGTVGSQPQHF TGTGCCAGCAGTTTAATCGGTACAGTGGGAAGTCAGCCCCAGCATTTT
NA TRBJ1-5 13 TRBV5-6 few CASSLGSNQPQHF TGTGCCAGCAGCTTGGGTAGCAATCAGCCCCAGCATTTT
NA TRBJ1-1 15 TRBV21-1 NA CASSNSKGVNTEAFF TGTGCCAGCAGCAATAGTAAGGGAGTGAACACTGAAGCTTTCTTT
TRBD1 TRBJ1-1 14 TRBV27 NA CASSPDRDETEAFF TGTGCCAGCAGTCCGGACAGGGATGAGACTGAAGCTTTCTTT
NA TRBJ2-7 17 TRBV2 NA CASSLRLIGTGSYEQYF TGTGCCAGCAGTCTTAGACTCATCGGGACCGGCTCCTACGAGCAGTACTTC
TRBD2 TRBJ2-7 14 TRBV27 once CASSLLEGGVEQYF TGTGCCAGCAGTTTATTGGAGGGAGGGGTCGAGCAGTACTTC
NA TRBJ2-3 17 TRBV10-3 once CAISESAGPQGTDTQYF TGTGCCATCAGTGAGTCGGCGGGGCCTCAAGGCACAGATACGCAGTATTTT
NA TRBJ1-5 13 TRBV2 NA CASNFRVNQPQHF TGTGCCAGCAATTTCAGGGTCAATCAGCCCCAGCATTTT
NA TRBJ1-2 16 TRBV19 once CASSIDRYSIYYGYTF TGTGCCAGTAGTATAGATAGGTACAGCATCTACTATGGCTACACCTTC
TRBD2 TRBJ2-7 15 TRBV7-2 few CASSQDSGAGPGQYF TGTGCCAGCAGCCAAGATAGCGGGGCCGGGCCGGGGCAGTACTTC
TRBD1 TRBJ1-3 16 TRBV28 NA CASSLSGTGYGNTIYF TGTGCCAGCAGTTTATCGGGGACAGGGTATGGAAACACCATATATTTT
NA TRBJ2-3 15 TRBV27 few CASSLGGLNTDTQYF TGTGCCAGCAGCCTGGGGGGGCTGAACACAGATACGCAGTATTTT
NA TRBJ1-2 17 TRBV7-6 NA CASSLGGIGTIPYGYTF TGTGCCAGCAGCTTAGGGGGGATCGGAACGATTCCCTATGGCTACACCTTC
NA TRBJ2-4 14 TRBV19 NA CASSIGGASNIQYF TGTGCCAGTAGTATCGGTGGGGCTTCAAACATTCAGTACTTC
NA TRBJ2-2 12 TRBV7-9 NA CASSLEARGLFF TGTGCCAGCAGCTTAGAGGCCCGTGGGCTGTTTTTT
TRBD1 TRBJ2-5 15 TRBV30 once CAWSPGQGYQETQYF TGTGCCTGGAGTCCGGGACAGGGGTACCAAGAGACCCAGTACTTC
NA TRBJ2-3 14 TRBV29-1 NA CSVVAGTSTDTQYF TGCAGCGTTGTGGCGGGGACTAGCACAGATACGCAGTATTTT
NA TRBJ1-3 15 TRBV7-2 NA CASSLGRTVGNTIYF TGTGCCAGCAGCTTAGGACGGACAGTGGGAAACACCATATATTTT
NA TRBJ1-1 20 TRBV21-1 few CASSKGLGQKGYSGNTEAFF TGTGCCAGCAGCAAAGGACTGGGACAAAAGGGGTACAGCGGGAACACTGAAGCTTTCTTT
TRBD1 TRBJ1-2 11 TRBV20-1 NA CSAETGLGYTF TGCAGTGCTGAGACAGGGCTAGGCTACACCTTC
TRBD1 TRBJ1-2 15 TRBV5-6 few CASSLSFGRGDGYTF TGTGCCAGCAGCTTGTCCTTTGGCAGGGGGGATGGCTACACCTTC
NA TRBJ2-2 17 TRBV7-3 NA CASSLRGGGMNTGELFF TGTGCCAGCAGCTTAAGAGGAGGCGGGATGAACACCGGGGAGCTGTTTTTT
NA TRBJ1-1 12 TRBV6-1 NA CASSRDYTEAFF TGTGCCAGCAGCCGGGACTACACTGAAGCTTTCTTT
TRBD2 TRBJ2-5 15 TRBV5-1 NA CASRTSPAGGETQYF TGCGCCAGCAGGACCTCCCCAGCGGGGGGTGAGACCCAGTACTTC
TRBD1 TRBJ2-2 16 TRBV19 medium-sized CASRLGWDRGYGELFF TGTGCCAGTAGACTGGGCTGGGACAGGGGTTACGGGGAGCTGTTTTTT
NA TRBJ2-7 19 TRBV4-1 NA CASSQEPPRQRPSSYEQYF TGCGCCAGCAGCCAAGAGCCCCCTAGACAGAGGCCCAGCTCCTACGAGCAGTACTTC
TRBD2 TRBJ2-7 15 TRBV10-3 NA CAINNPSGAFYEQYF TGTGCCATCAATAATCCTAGCGGGGCATTCTACGAGCAGTACTTC
NA TRBJ1-1 13 TRBV7-7 few CASSLAPNTEAFF TGTGCTAGCAGCTTAGCGCCGAACACTGAAGCTTTCTTT
NA TRBJ1-5 16 TRBV19 NA CASNGLEGNWNQPQHF TGTGCCAGTAATGGGTTGGAGGGGAATTGGAATCAGCCCCAGCATTTT